This TCR beta chain was sequenced for a study of identical twins. The CDR3 is made up of 14 amino acids. Deletions cut 2 bases from V and 4 bases from J, with 12 bases between. Germline V gene lookup returns CDR1 SGHRS and CDR2 YFSETQ. In its sample, this clonotype was seen many times. Its target is unknown. Study conclusions and caveats: Cross-sectional statistical analysis, not tracking of the same donors, underpinned the conclusions. Reduced insertions were recorded for abundant cord blood beta clonotypes, with no such pattern in memory repertoires. Monozygotic twin pairs showed more out-of-frame TCR alpha sharing than models estimated.

Template switching added a universal primer binding site, and final cDNA carried unique molecular identifiers. Using its own MiXCR run on the 5' RACE reads, TCRdb lists one record per CDR3 protein. Among 450,000 or so distinct CDR3 sequences listed, 11% to 15% were seen once. These sequences were also reported in another study, on yellow fever vaccine responses in identical twins.

The sequenced sample consisted of CD4+ T cells sorted from blood. The origin of this receptor is a young woman in good health. The rearrangement joins TRBV5-1 to TRBJ1-1, with D tentatively TRBD1 (5 bases). The CDR3 nucleotides read TGCGCCAGCAGCTTAGGACACGGGCCCACTGAAGCTTTCTTT. Amino acid sequence: CASSLGHGPTEAFF. Filled out from reference TRBV5-1 and TRBJ1-1, the complete variable domain reads KAGVTQTPRYLIKTRGQQVTLSCSPISGHRSVSWYQQTPGQGLQFLFEYFSETQRNKGNFPGRFSGRQFSNSRSEMNVSTLELGDSALYLCASSLGHGPTEAFFGQGTRLTVV.